This note documents a single T cell receptor beta chain sequence. Antigen specificity is unknown. The data were taken from a study of STAT5B mutations in CD4+ large granular lymphocyte leukemia. Some clones are missing from TCRdb's copy, which holds only in-frame ones; the method was immunoSEQ multiplex PCR. The data hold about 32,000 clones, with less than 80% observed a single time. Points from the study as a whole: Top patient clones used TRBV06 genes more often: 8/27 versus 2/35 in controls.

V was pared by 5 bases and J by 7 bases, with 14 bases between. Germline V gives CDR1 MNHNS, CDR2 SASEGT. The CDR3 is 13 amino acids. Sequencing was carried out using CD4+ T cells from blood buffy coats. The chain has TRBV6-1 and TRBJ1-2; D ambiguous. The TCR originated in a human donor in good health. The CDR3 coding sequence is TGTGCCAGCAGTTTCGAGATTGCGAGTGGCTACACCTTC. Translating it yields CASSFEIASGYTF.